The 28 T cell receptor beta chains given below trace back to one sample, sequenced in a study of metastatic and nonmetastatic thyroid tumors. TCRdb reprocessed the PCR reads using MiXCR. The table records under 25,000 clones, roughly 25% of them present only once. No patient received treatment before thyroid surgery. Sequencing was performed on blood. The receptors stem from a male donor with papillary thyroid cancer or a benign thyroid nodule (not recorded which). Some clones in this sample may be carry-over from other donors' samples.

At least ten counts were recorded for this clone. A much larger clone lies one base from this, so it may be a read error. The chain combines TRBV20-1 with TRBJ2-1; TRBD1 is a possible D gene (5 bases). This CDR3 has 12 amino acids. Germline CDR1 reads DFQATT; CDR2 reads SNEGSKA (reference sequence). Trimming stripped 4 bases from V and 8 bases from J, with 12 bases between. CDR3 DNA: TGCAGTGCTATAAGACAGACAGATGAGCAGTTCTTC. It is translated as CSAIRQTDEQFF.

Within the sample, this clone is medium-sized. This sequence joins TRBV11-3 and TRBJ2-1, with D possibly called TRBD1 or TRBD2 (5 bases each). The CDR3 covers 17 residues. Deletions cut 1 base from V and 7 bases from J, with 20 bases between. Per the germline V gene, CDR1 is SGHNT and CDR2 is YENEEA. The CDR3 bases are TGTGCCAGCAGCTTAGGCGGGTGGGGCGGATTTTCGAATGAGCAGTTCTTC. This codes for CASSLGGWGGFSNEQFF.

This chain connects TRBV25-1 to TRBJ2-1; 9 bases align to TRBD1. CDR1 and CDR2 (germline): MGHDK, SYGVNS. After removal of 6 bases from V and 0 bases from J, the junction contained 21 bases not matched to a gene. This CDR3 region has 21 residues. CDR3: CASSAAPGQGVPGGSYNEQFF. The CDR3 DNA reads TGTGCCAGCAGCGCAGCACCGGGACAGGGAGTCCCTGGGGGCTCCTACAATGAGCAGTTCTTC.

The chain employs TRBV27 and TRBJ2-3; D uncertain. Trimming removed 6 bases from V and 0 bases from J, with 13 bases in between. Per germline, CDR1 MNHEY and CDR2 SMNVEV (reference sequence). The CDR3 extends over 15 amino acids. The CDR3 coding sequence is TGTGCCAGCAGGGGTGGCAGCCCTAGCACAGATACGCAGTATTTT. Encoded protein: CASRGGSPSTDTQYF.

This clone was found many times. The V call is TRBV18, the J call TRBJ1-4; D remains ambiguous. Germline V lookup: CDR1 KGHSH, CDR2 LQKENI. V was clipped by 4 bases and J by 7 bases, with 10 bases between them. There are 13 residues in the CDR3. The CDR3 sequence: CASSQQKIEKLFF. DNA for the CDR3: TGTGCCAGCTCACAACAGAAGATTGAAAAACTGTTTTTT.

About this clone itself: Mismatch with germline at one junction end may stem from a read error. This rearrangement joins TRBV7-9 to TRBJ2-2; D perhaps matches TRBD2 (5 bases). The CDR3 sequence is 14 residues long. Per the germline V gene, CDR1 is SEHNR and CDR2 is FQNEAQ (reference sequence). Here the CDR3 reads CASSQDSHTGELVF. CDR3 DNA: TGTGCCAGCAGCCAGGACTCTCACACCGGGGAGCTGGTTTTT. The complete variable domain, with remaining parts taken from reference TRBV7-9 and TRBJ2-2, reads DTGVSQNPRHKITKRGQNVTFRCDPISEHNRLYWYRQTLGQGPEFLTYFQNEAQLEKSRLLSDRFSAERPKGSFSTLEIQRTEQGDSAMYLCASSQDSHTGELVFGEGSRLTVL.

This clone was recorded at least ten times. CDR3 region: CASSPWTEVRKQYF. The CDR3 DNA reads TGTGCCAGCAGCCCGTGGACAGAGGTCAGGAAGCAGTACTTC. The V call is TRBV5-4, the J call TRBJ2-7; possible D gene TRBD1, 6 bases. Germline loops: CDR1 SGHNT, CDR2 YYREEE (reference sequence). This CDR3 spans 14 amino acids. Trimming took 4 bases from V and 8 from J, leaving 19 bases between them. The whole variable domain, filled in from reference TRBV5-4 and TRBJ2-7, reads ETGVTQSPTHLIKTRGQQVTLRCSSQSGHNTVSWYQQALGQGPQFIFQYYREEENGRGNFPPRFSGLQFPNYSSELNVNALELDDSALYLCASSPWTEVRKQYFGPGTRLTVT.

In this sample, this clone is medium-sized (0.01 to 0.1%). V and J are TRBV6-6 and TRBJ2-1, with 8 bases lining up with TRBD2. CDR1 and CDR2 from the germline V gene are MNHNY and SVGAGI (reference sequence). This CDR3 has 20 amino acids. After removal of 2 bases from V and 5 bases from J, the junction contained 20 bases not matched to a gene. The CDR3 sequence is CASSYPYEAPTGGPHNEQFF. In nucleotides, the CDR3 is TGTGCCAGCAGTTACCCATATGAAGCCCCGACGGGAGGGCCCCACAATGAGCAGTTCTTC.

This clone appeared a few times. V usage is TRBV6-2 or TRBV6-3 and J usage is TRBJ2-6; D might be TRBD1 (5 bases). Between the trimmed V and J ends, which lost 2 bases and 0 bases, there was a span of 8 bases. The CDR3 is 16 residues long. Germline V lookup: CDR1 MNHEY, CDR2 SVGEGT. CDR3 loop: CASSYQGTSGANVLTF. The CDR3 nucleotides are TGTGCCAGCAGTTACCAGGGAACCTCTGGGGCCAACGTCCTGACTTTC.

In this sample, this clone is medium-sized. This chain uses TRBV28 with TRBJ1-5; tentatively, D is TRBD1 (5 bases). V was shortened by 8 bases and J by 2 bases, with 16 bases between the two germline ends. The CDR3 has 15 amino acids. Per the germline V gene, CDR1 is MDHEN and CDR2 is SYDVKM. The CDR3 DNA is TGTGCCAGCCGCAGGGCATTCAATGGCAATCAGCCCCAGCATTTT. The encoded protein is CASRRAFNGNQPQHF.

This clone was detected only a few times. The germline gene is not matched at one end of the junction; a read error may be the cause. This chain links TRBV24-1 with TRBJ2-1; D gene unclear. The CDR3 runs to 14 residues. CDR1 and CDR2 (germline): KGHDR, SFDVKD. CDR3 loop: CTTSGRLVRNEQFF. DNA of the CDR3: TGTACCACCAGTGGTCGTCTTGTCCGTAATGAGCAGTTCTTC.

This chain connects TRBV5-1 to TRBJ2-7; D is uncertain. Between the trimmed V and J ends, which lost 0 bases and 2 bases, there was a span of 12 bases. Germline V gene lookup returns CDR1 SGHRS and CDR2 YFSETQ. This CDR3 spans 15 amino acids. CDR3 sequence: CASSLAGSTAYEQYF. The CDR3 coding sequence is TGCGCCAGCAGCTTGGCCGGCTCAACAGCCTACGAGCAGTACTTC. Based on the CDR3 plus reference TRBV5-1 and TRBJ2-7, the full variable domain is KAGVTQTPRYLIKTRGQQVTLSCSPISGHRSVSWYQQTPGQGLQFLFEYFSETQRNKGNFPGRFSGRQFSNSRSEMNVSTLELGDSALYLCASSLAGSTAYEQYFGPGTRLTVT.

The V and J genes are TRBV5-1 and TRBJ2-7, with 10 nucleotides matching TRBD1. V lost 1 base to trimming and J lost 5 bases; unmatched junction nucleotides: 6. There are 15 residues in the CDR3. Germline CDR1 reads SGHRS; CDR2 reads YFSETQ. CDR3 DNA sequence: TGCGCCAGCAGCTTGTACCGGGACAGGGGCGACGAGCAGTACTTC. Encoded protein: CASSLYRDRGDEQYF.

V and J are TRBV20-1 and TRBJ1-2; a possible D gene is TRBD1 (5 bases). Deletions cut 0 bases from V and 4 bases from J, with 15 bases between. There are 15 residues in the CDR3. Germline lookup yields CDR1 DFQATT and CDR2 SNEGSKA (reference sequence). CDR3 residues: CSARDRGPCIYGYTF. The DNA of the CDR3 is TGCAGTGCTAGAGATAGGGGACCGTGCATCTATGGCTACACCTTC.

About this clone itself: A read error may account for a junction end that differs from germline. The chain couples TRBV28 to TRBJ2-7, with D possibly TRBD1 on 6 matching bases. CDR1 is MDHEN and CDR2 is SYDVKM in the germline V gene. The CDR3 has 12 amino acids. DNA for the CDR3: TGTGCCAGCACCACAGGGTACTACGACCAGTACTTC. Its protein product is CASTTGYYDQYF.

CDR3 sequence: CASSSSTTLGGGYNEQFF. Here the CDR3 DNA reads TGTGCCAGCAGCTCCAGTACGACACTGGGCGGGGGCTACAATGAGCAGTTCTTC. This chain joins TRBV11-2 and TRBJ2-1; 7 bases match TRBD2. The CDR3 extends over 18 amino acids. Losses at the gene ends were 4 bases for V and 3 bases for J; bases not matched to a gene: 15. CDR1 is SGHAT, CDR2 FQNNGV, per germline. Using reference TRBV11-2 and TRBJ2-1 for the parts outside the CDR3, the full variable domain is EAGVAQSPRYKIIEKRQSVAFWCNPISGHATLYWYQQILGQGPKLLIQFQNNGVVDDSQLPKDRFSAERLKGVDSTLKIQPAKLEDSAVYLCASSSSTTLGGGYNEQFFGPGTRLTVL.

This clone showed up just a few times. The genes are TRBV2 and TRBJ2-2, with a weak D call TRBD2 (5 bases). The CDR3 length is 15 residues. Between the trimmed V and J ends, which lost 2 bases and 2 bases, there was a span of 9 bases. Germline V gene data show CDR1 as SNHLY and CDR2 as FYNNEI. In nucleotides, the CDR3 is TGTGCCAGCAGTGAACGGACTGTCAACACCGGGGAGCTGTTTTTT. This encodes CASSERTVNTGELFF.

The chain is built from TRBV28 and TRBJ1-2, with D possibly TRBD1 on 6 matching bases. V gave up 5 bases and J gave up 3 bases, with 16 bases separating them. Germline CDR1 reads MDHEN; CDR2 reads SYDVKM. CDR3 length equals 15 residues. CDR3 sequence reads: CASSTHREVDYGYTF. In nucleotides, the CDR3 is TGTGCCAGCAGTACCCACAGGGAGGTAGACTATGGCTACACCTTC.

This clone was counted ten times or more. This may arise from a read error, as a much more abundant clone is one base away. Other DNA sequences of this sample code for an identical CDR3. This chain joins TRBV10-2 and TRBJ2-1; TRBD2 might be the D (5 bases). This CDR3 is 14 amino acids long. The V gene's germline CDR1 is WSHSY and CDR2 SAAADI. CDR3 residues: CATSRPEGLNEQFF. CDR3 coding DNA: TGCGCCACCTCAAGACCGGAAGGACTCAATGAACAGTTCTTC.

The J gene is TRBJ1-4, the V gene TRBV12-3 or TRBV12-4; 10 nucleotides match TRBD1. The CDR3 is 14 residues long. The J segment lost 6 bases and the V segment lost 8 bases, leaving 6 bases of the junction unmatched. CDR3 loop: CASDRGTGDEKLFF. The CDR3 DNA reads TGTGCCAGCGACCGGGGGACAGGGGATGAAAAACTGTTTTTT.

This clone has only a few counts. The gene calls are TRBV10-2 and TRBJ2-1; D not certain. The CDR3 loop spans 14 amino acids. Trimming left V 4 bases short and J 1 base short, with 8 bases between. The germline CDR1 and CDR2 sequences are WSHSY and SAAADI. In DNA form, the CDR3 reads TGCGCCAGCAGTGTTGGGGAATCCTACAATGAGCAGTTCTTC. Protein product: CASSVGESYNEQFF.

This clone is judged medium-sized. This sequence joins TRBV10-2 and TRBJ2-3; perhaps D is TRBD1 or TRBD2 (6 bases each). Germline CDR1 reads WSHSY; CDR2 reads SAAADI. This CDR3 has 14 residues. V lost 5 bases, J lost 4 bases, and 13 bases lay in between. This CDR3 is CASSFIGGPDTQYF. The CDR3 nucleotides are TGCGCCAGCAGTTTTATCGGGGGCCCAGATACGCAGTATTTT.

This clone came up once. This chain joins TRBV11-3 and TRBJ2-7; 7 bases fit TRBD1. J was trimmed by 0 bases and V by 3 bases; bases with no gene match: 2. The CDR3 loop spans 14 amino acids. CDR1 is SGHNT, CDR2 YENEEA, per germline. The CDR3 DNA follows: TGTGCCAGCAGCTTCGCAGGGGGCTCCTACGAGCAGTACTTC. Translated: CASSFAGGSYEQYF.

This clone was recorded many times. J is TRBJ1-1 and V is TRBV20-1; 7 bases are a match to TRBD1. This CDR3 has 14 residues. The junction had 10 bases not matched to a gene; V was cut back by 5 bases and J by 4 bases. From germline, CDR1 is DFQATT and CDR2 SNEGSKA (reference sequence). The CDR3 spells CSAYNPRGGTEAFF. CDR3 in DNA: TGCAGTGCTTATAATCCCAGGGGGGGCACTGAAGCTTTCTTT.

The V call is TRBV6-2 or TRBV6-3, the J call TRBJ2-7; 8 bases are shared with TRBD1. Trimming at V came to 2 bases and at J to 1 base, leaving 4 bases not matched to a gene. The CDR3 length is 15 residues. Germline V gene lookup returns CDR1 MNHEY and CDR2 SVGEGT. Written as DNA, the CDR3 is TGTGCCAGCAGTTACCCGACAGGGGCATCCTACGAGCAGTACTTC. Encoded protein: CASSYPTGASYEQYF.

This clone was counted a few times. J is TRBJ2-3 and V is TRBV10-1, with D maybe TRBD2 (5 bases). This CDR3 region has 14 residues. Germline values: CDR1 WNHNN, CDR2 SYGVQD (reference sequence). With 4 bases removed from V and 3 bases from J, the gap between germline ends came to 11 bases. DNA of the CDR3: TGCGCCAGCAGTGGGCAACCGGGGACAGATACGCAGTATTTT. It codes for CASSGQPGTDTQYF.

The sample holds a few counts of this clone. The rearrangement joins TRBV28 to TRBJ2-6; D ambiguous. Trimming left V 1 base short and J 0 bases short, with 7 bases between. Looked up from germline, CDR1 is MDHEN and CDR2 is SYDVKM. The CDR3 covers 16 residues. The CDR3 reads CASSLLVHSGANVLTF. The CDR3 bases are TGTGCCAGCAGTTTATTGGTTCACTCTGGGGCCAACGTCCTGACTTTC.

The chain has TRBV6-1 and TRBJ2-2; 7 nucleotides line up with TRBD1. The CDR3 spans 15 residues. J lost 9 bases, V lost 6 bases, and 13 bases had no gene match. Germline V lookup: CDR1 MNHNS, CDR2 SASEGT. The CDR3 here is CASSQARQGHRELFF. CDR3 DNA sequence: TGTGCCAGCAGCCAAGCAAGACAGGGCCACCGGGAGCTGTTTTTT.